This paragraph covers one T cell receptor beta chain sequence. Its antigen is not known. The sample originates from a study of shared clonotypes between healthy human individuals. The study, taken as a whole, reports: The sharing of 5% to 6.5% of naive CD4 clonotypes was seen across a handful of donors.

Selected positively for CCR7 and CD45RO-negative, naive CD8 cells excluded terminally differentiated effector memory CD45RA+ cells. CDR3 size: 14 residues. Trimming left V 5 bases short and J 0 bases short, with 9 bases between. The V gene's germline CDR1 is MDHEN and CDR2 SYDVKM. The repertoire was sequenced with immunoSEQ multiplex PCR; TCRdb's copy has only in-frame clones and lacks some. The sample has roughly 590,000 clones, 95% to 96% seen once. The clonotype comes from a woman aged 25 to 39 in good health. The chain has TRBV28 and TRBJ2-3; no definite D call. Sequencing input: naive CD8+ T cells sorted from blood. The CDR3: CASSPAFSTDTQYF. Here the CDR3 DNA reads TGTGCCAGCAGTCCGGCCTTTAGCACAGATACGCAGTATTTT.